Shown below are 31 T cell receptor beta chains from a single sample sequenced in a study of PD-1 blockade in classical Hodgkin lymphoma. Each patient's relapse followed autologous stem cell transplantation, and brentuximab vedotin exposure varied. The method was immunoSEQ multiplex PCR; TCRdb's version includes in-frame clones alone and lacks a portion of them. The data contain about 37,000 clones, about 80% of them singletons. Sequenced material: peripheral blood mononuclear cells (PBMCs), taken before the second cycle of nivolumab. The receptors were sampled from a human donor with classical Hodgkin lymphoma.

This clone has just one count. The chain couples TRBV7-8 to TRBJ1-4, with unresolved D. The CDR3 contains 13 residues. Per the germline V gene, CDR1 is SGHVS and CDR2 is FQNEAQ. V lost 1 base, J lost 8 bases, and 8 bases lay in between. CDR3 nucleotides: TGTGCCAGCAGCTTAGAGGTGACGGAAAAACTGTTTTTT. Its translation is CASSLEVTEKLFF.

The sample holds one count of this clone. J is TRBJ1-1 and V is TRBV5-1; D ambiguous. CDR1 and CDR2 (germline): SGHRS, YFSETQ. The V gene lost 4 bases and the J gene lost 1 base, with 14 bases spanning the gap. The CDR3 loop spans 15 amino acids. The CDR3 nucleotides are TGCGCCAGCAGCCCTCTCCTGACCGAGAACACTGAAGCTTTCTTT. The encoded protein is CASSPLLTENTEAFF.

The chain combines TRBV20-1 with TRBJ1-2; a possible D gene is TRBD1 (5 bases). V lost 5 bases and J lost 5, with 9 bases in between. The CDR3 runs to 11 residues. Germline CDR1 is DFQATT and CDR2 is SNEGSKA (reference sequence). CDR3 coding DNA: TGCAGTGCTCAACAGGCTTATGGCTACACCTTC. Protein product: CSAQQAYGYTF.

The table lists this clone with a count of one. The V and J genes are TRBV7-9 and TRBJ1-2; maybe TRBD1 (5 bases). Looked up from germline, CDR1 is SEHNR and CDR2 is FQNEAQ (reference sequence). V was trimmed by 6 bases and J by 5 bases, leaving 19 bases between them. This CDR3 has 15 amino acids. In DNA, the CDR3 is TGTGCCAGCAGTCTCGACAGCGCCTACCTTTATGGCTACACCTTC. This translates into CASSLDSAYLYGYTF.

This rearrangement joins TRBV7-9 to TRBJ2-7, with D perhaps TRBD1 or TRBD2 (5 bases each). The germline V gene encodes CDR1 SEHNR and CDR2 FQNEAQ (reference sequence). This CDR3 has 14 residues. Trimming left V 5 bases short and J 7 bases short, with 18 bases between. CDR3 in DNA: TGTGCCAGCAGCCTCTCGCCGGGGCCAAGGGAGCAGTACTTC. As protein: CASSLSPGPREQYF.

The V and J genes are TRBV5-6 and TRBJ2-3; tentative D call: TRBD2 (6 bases). V lost 3 bases, J lost 5 bases, and 10 bases lay in between. CDR1 and CDR2 from the germline V gene are SGHDT and YYEEEE. This CDR3 has 13 residues. CDR3 DNA sequence: TGTGCCAGCAGCTGGGCGGGGTTAGATACGCAGTATTTT. This gives the protein CASSWAGLDTQYF.

The rearrangement joins TRBV5-4 to TRBJ1-6, with D maybe TRBD1 (6 bases). Trimming took 2 bases from V and 7 from J, leaving 13 bases between them. CDR3 size: 15 residues. Germline CDR1 is SGHNT and CDR2 is YYREEE (reference sequence). The CDR3 DNA reads as TGTGCCAGCAGCTTAAGGCAGGGGCTAAATTCACCCCTCCACTTT. Its protein is CASSLRQGLNSPLHF.

This clone is deemed medium-sized. CDR3 coding DNA: TGTGCCAGCAGTGAAGCGCACCTCAGCAGAGGCGAGCAGTACTTC. Translating gives CASSEAHLSRGEQYF. The gene calls are TRBV2 and TRBJ2-7; D not resolved. The germline CDR1 and CDR2 sequences are SNHLY and FYNNEI. The CDR3 runs to 15 residues. Trimming removed 0 bases at V and 6 bases at J, with 15 bases between. Combining the CDR3 with reference TRBV2 and TRBJ2-7 gives the whole variable domain EPEVTQTPSHQVTQMGQEVILRCVPISNHLYFYWYRQILGQKVEFLVSFYNNEISEKSEIFDDQFSVERPDGSNFTLKIRSTKLEDSAMYFCASSEAHLSRGEQYFGPGTRLTVT.

This clone is a singleton in its sample. The chain recombines TRBV4-3 with TRBJ1-2; D is perhaps TRBD1 (6 bases). Germline-derived CDR1 and CDR2 are LGHNA and YSLEER. V was shortened by 1 base and J by 2 bases, with 11 bases between the two germline ends. The CDR3 contains 15 residues. The CDR3, as DNA: TGCGCCAGCAGCCAAGTAGCAACAGGGAACTATGGCTACACCTTC. Its translation is CASSQVATGNYGYTF.

This clone was seen only a few times. The rearrangement links TRBV6-1 to TRBJ1-4, with 7 bases that match TRBD1. J gave up 0 bases and V 6 bases, and 7 bases lay outside the gene matches. The CDR3 sequence is 16 residues long. The V gene's germline CDR1 is MNHNS and CDR2 SASEGT. CDR3 nucleotides: TGTGCCAGCAGGGAACAGGGGTATGCAACTAATGAAAAACTGTTTTTT. Its protein product is CASREQGYATNEKLFF.

The rearrangement joins TRBV6-1 to TRBJ1-1; D uncertain. This CDR3 is built from 11 residues. CDR1 is MNHNS, CDR2 SASEGT, per germline. V lost 10 bases to trimming and J lost 8 bases, with 14 bases between them. Here the CDR3 DNA reads TGTGCCACCAAAGAGAACAGAGAAGCTTTCTTT. Protein sequence: CATKENREAFF.

The V and J genes are TRBV2 and TRBJ2-3, with 9 positions matching TRBD2. This CDR3 has 14 amino acids. J lost 0 bases, V lost 8 bases, and 3 bases had no gene match. Germline CDR1 SNHLY, CDR2 FYNNEI. This CDR3 is CASGSGGSTDTQYF. The DNA of the CDR3 is TGTGCCAGCGGGAGCGGGGGGAGCACAGATACGCAGTATTTT.

The chain links TRBV2 to TRBJ2-5; 13 bases are shared with TRBD2. J gave up 0 bases and V 8 bases, and 9 bases lay outside the gene matches. This CDR3 contains 17 residues. Per the germline V gene, CDR1 is SNHLY and CDR2 is FYNNEI. The CDR3 DNA follows: TGTGCCAGCGGACTAGCGGGGGACTCCGGATACCAAGAGACCCAGTACTTC. It translates to CASGLAGDSGYQETQYF.

The chain combines TRBV5-4 with TRBJ2-7; D gene ambiguous. The CDR3 spans 13 residues. Per germline, CDR1 SGHNT and CDR2 YYREEE (reference sequence). V lost 4 bases, J lost 2 bases, and 10 bases lay in between. The CDR3 nucleotides read TGTGCCAGCAGCACTGACCCAACCTACGAGCAGTACTTC. Translated, it gives CASSTDPTYEQYF.

This sequence joins TRBV18 and TRBJ2-7; D is possibly TRBD2 (6 bases). Germline-derived CDR1 and CDR2 are KGHSH and LQKENI. V lost 6 bases and J lost 4, with 13 bases in between. CDR3 length: 13 residues. The CDR3 loop reads CASSPGDGYEQYF. As DNA, the CDR3 is TGTGCCAGCTCGCCGGGAGACGGTTACGAGCAGTACTTC.

This clone was seen only a few times. The rearrangement links TRBV29-1 to TRBJ2-7; possibly TRBD2 for D (7 bases). Trimming took off 4 bases at V and 0 bases at J, with 13 bases between the two ends. The CDR3 runs to 14 residues. The germline V gene encodes CDR1 SQVTM and CDR2 ANQGSEA. Written as DNA, the CDR3 is TGCAGCGTTGGGGGGGGCGAAAGCTCCTACGAGCAGTACTTC. Translated, it gives CSVGGGESSYEQYF.

This clone was observed once. The rearrangement links TRBV28 to TRBJ2-5; 10 nucleotides line up with TRBD1. V shed 11 bases and J 1 base; nucleotides not matched to a gene: 7. Germline loops: CDR1 MDHEN, CDR2 SYDVKM. CDR3 length: 14 amino acids. The CDR3 loop is CALQDRGAQETQYF. The CDR3, as DNA: TGTGCCCTCCAGGACAGGGGGGCCCAAGAGACCCAGTACTTC.

This clone has just a few counts. This rearrangement joins TRBV30 to TRBJ1-3; D unclear. V dropped 4 bases and J dropped 4 bases, with 8 bases sitting between them. The germline V gene encodes CDR1 GTSNPN and CDR2 SVGIG (reference sequence). The CDR3 length is 12 residues. The CDR3 coding sequence is TGTGCCTGGACTCCGGGCGGAAACACCATATATTTT. Protein product: CAWTPGGNTIYF.

V is TRBV19 and J is TRBJ1-5; D call uncertain. Trimming took 5 bases from V and 7 from J, leaving 12 bases between them. CDR3 length: 13 amino acids. Per the germline V gene, CDR1 is LNHDA and CDR2 is SQIVND (reference sequence). The CDR3 DNA reads as TGTGCCAGTAGTTCCGGAGTGGGCCAGCCCCAGCATTTT. Protein sequence: CASSSGVGQPQHF.

This chain connects TRBV29-1 to TRBJ2-7, with a weak D call TRBD1 (5 bases). This CDR3 comprises 13 residues. V dropped 4 bases and J dropped 5 bases, with 15 bases sitting between them. Germline values: CDR1 SQVTM, CDR2 ANQGSEA. CDR3 region: CSVVSAGQHEQYF. The DNA of the CDR3 is TGCAGCGTTGTATCAGCAGGGCAACACGAGCAGTACTTC.

The chain employs TRBV19 and TRBJ1-2; TRBD1 is a possible D gene (6 bases). The germline CDR1 and CDR2 sequences are LNHDA and SQIVND (reference sequence). CDR3 length: 14 residues. V was clipped by 7 bases and J by 3 bases, with 15 bases between them. The CDR3: CASTDRPADYGYTF. For the CDR3, the DNA is TGTGCCAGTACCGACAGGCCTGCGGACTATGGCTACACCTTC.

J is TRBJ2-1 and V is TRBV6-1; the match to TRBD1 covers 8 bases. With V trimmed by 8 bases and J by 6 bases, 9 bases remained unmatched. The CDR3 length is 14 residues. CDR1 and CDR2 (germline): MNHNS, SASEGT. CDR3 amino acids: CASSRRGQGNEQFF. Written as DNA, the CDR3 is TGTGCCAGCTCAAGGCGAGGACAGGGCAATGAGCAGTTCTTC.

This sequence joins TRBV7-3 and TRBJ2-7; a possible D gene is TRBD2 (6 bases). Germline V lookup: CDR1 SGHTA, CDR2 FQGTGA. CDR3 length: 14 amino acids. Trimming removed 5 bases at V and 1 base at J, with 12 bases between. The CDR3 DNA sequence: TGTGCCAGCAGCCCGACTAGGGGTTCCTACGAGCAGTACTTC. It translates to CASSPTRGSYEQYF.

This rearrangement joins TRBV5-8 to TRBJ2-4; D remains ambiguous. The length of the CDR3 is 12 residues. V was cut by 2 bases and J by 16 bases, with 16 bases left in between. The germline gives CDR1 SGHTS, CDR2 YDEGEE. Here the CDR3 DNA reads TGTGCCAGCAGCTTTATTTTATCGGTGAACTACTTC. As protein: CASSFILSVNYF.

The chain links TRBV7-2 to TRBJ1-1; TRBD1 matches at 7 bases. J was trimmed by 5 bases and V by 3 bases; bases with no gene match: 3. CDR1 is SGHTA, CDR2 FQGNSA, per germline. This CDR3 is 13 amino acids long. This CDR3 reads CASSFGQDTEAFF. The CDR3 nucleotides read TGTGCCAGCAGCTTTGGACAGGATACTGAAGCTTTCTTT.

The rearrangement joins TRBV15 to TRBJ2-6; unclear D gene. CDR1 and CDR2 (germline): LNHNV, YYDKDF (reference sequence). Trimming pared 5 bases from V and 0 bases from J, leaving 8 bases between. The CDR3 consists of 15 residues. CDR3 residues: CATSEWSSGANVLTF. CDR3 in DNA: TGTGCCACCAGCGAGTGGAGCTCTGGGGCCAACGTCCTGACTTTC.

The rearrangement uses TRBV25-1 and TRBJ2-7; D gene ambiguous. The CDR3 loop spans 11 amino acids. Germline V gene data show CDR1 as MGHDK and CDR2 as SYGVNS. The V gene lost 4 bases and the J gene lost 2 bases, with 3 bases spanning the gap. CDR3: CASSAAYEQYF. In DNA form, the CDR3 reads TGTGCCAGCAGTGCCGCCTACGAGCAGTACTTC.

The rearrangement links TRBV14 to TRBJ2-3; 7 bases match TRBD1. There are 14 residues in the CDR3. The trim removed 3 bases at V and 2 bases at J, leaving 2 bases unmatched. CDR1 and CDR2 from the germline V gene are SGHDN and FVKESK. CDR3 DNA sequence: TGTGCCAGCAGCCAGGGACAGTCCACAGATACGCAGTATTTT. This encodes CASSQGQSTDTQYF.

Many counts were recorded for this clone. This chain's CDR3 is CASTRRYTEAFF. CDR3 coding DNA: TGTGCCAGCACTCGGCGGTACACTGAAGCTTTCTTT. V gene TRBV6-1 combines with J gene TRBJ1-1; D ambiguous. V was clipped by 7 bases and J by 3 bases, with 9 bases between them. CDR3 length equals 12 residues. CDR1 and CDR2 from the germline V gene are MNHNS and SASEGT.

In its sample, this clone ranks as medium-sized. The V call is TRBV5-1, the J call TRBJ2-3; TRBD1 is a possible D gene (6 bases). In germline, CDR1 is SGHRS, CDR2 YFSETQ. Trimming left V 2 bases short and J 6 bases short, with 13 bases between. The CDR3 has 14 residues. CDR3: CASSLNRGTDTQYF. The CDR3 DNA is TGCGCCAGCAGCTTAAATAGGGGGACGGATACGCAGTATTTT.

The chain couples TRBV19 to TRBJ2-3; possibly TRBD1 for D (6 bases). Trimming cost V 3 bases and J 3 bases, with 13 bases left between them. Germline-derived CDR1 and CDR2 are LNHDA and SQIVND (reference sequence). CDR3 length equals 15 residues. The CDR3 loop reads CASSITRGATDTQYF. CDR3 nucleotide sequence: TGTGCCAGTAGTATCACCAGGGGTGCTACAGATACGCAGTATTTT.